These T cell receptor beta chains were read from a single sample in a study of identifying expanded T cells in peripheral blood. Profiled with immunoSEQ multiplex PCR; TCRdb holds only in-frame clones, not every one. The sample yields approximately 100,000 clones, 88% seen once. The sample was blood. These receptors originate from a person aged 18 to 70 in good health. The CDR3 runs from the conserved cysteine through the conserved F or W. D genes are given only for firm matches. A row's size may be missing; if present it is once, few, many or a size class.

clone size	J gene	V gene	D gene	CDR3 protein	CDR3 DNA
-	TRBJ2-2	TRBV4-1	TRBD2	CASSQERTSGPGELFF	TGCGCCAGCAGCCAAGAAAGGACTAGCGGTCCCGGGGAGCTGTTTTTT
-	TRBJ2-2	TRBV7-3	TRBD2	CASSLGPSGDGELFF	TGTGCCAGCAGCTTAGGGCCTAGCGGGGACGGGGAGCTGTTTTTT
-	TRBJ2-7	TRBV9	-	CASSVSGPPYEQYF	TGTGCCAGCAGCGTGTCTGGGCCCCCCTACGAGCAGTACTTC
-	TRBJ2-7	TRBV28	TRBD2	CASSLSGSGGGFLYF	TGTGCCAGCAGTTTATCGGGGTCGGGAGGAGGATTTCTGTACTTC
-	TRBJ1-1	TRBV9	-	CASSVDGGSGEAFF	TGTGCCAGCAGCGTAGATGGGGGGAGCGGTGAAGCTTTCTTT
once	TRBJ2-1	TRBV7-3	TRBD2	CASSLLGSGSSNEQFF	TGTGCCAGCAGCTTATTGGGTAGCGGGAGTTCCAATGAGCAGTTCTTC
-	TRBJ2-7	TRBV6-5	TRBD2	CASSLAGHYEQYF	TGTGCCAGCAGTTTAGCGGGACACTACGAGCAGTACTTC
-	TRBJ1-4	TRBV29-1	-	CSVELTTRTKLFF	TGCAGCGTTGAACTGACCACCAGGACAAAACTGTTTTTT
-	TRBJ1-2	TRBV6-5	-	CASSPRDGYTF	TGTGCCAGCAGCCCCAGGGATGGCTACACCTTC
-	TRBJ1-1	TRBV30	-	CAWSLGLNTEAFF	TGTGCCTGGAGTCTTGGTCTGAACACTGAAGCTTTCTTT
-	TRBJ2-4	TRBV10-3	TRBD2	CAISESALGTSRNIQYF	TGTGCCATCAGTGAGTCGGCATTAGGGACTAGCCGGAACATTCAGTACTTC
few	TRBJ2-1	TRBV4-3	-	CASSQSGVRGHNEQFF	TGCGCCAGCAGCCAATCGGGAGTAAGAGGCCACAATGAGCAGTTCTTC
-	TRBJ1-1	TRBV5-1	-	CASSLDTEAFF	TGCGCCAGCAGCTTGGACACTGAAGCTTTCTTT
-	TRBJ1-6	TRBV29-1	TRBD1	CSVRTGATESPLHF	TGCAGCGTTAGGACAGGGGCGACGGAGTCACCCCTCCACTTT
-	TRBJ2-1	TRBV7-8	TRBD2	CASSPITSGRLNEQFF	TGTGCCAGCAGCCCTATAACTAGCGGGAGGTTGAATGAGCAGTTCTTC
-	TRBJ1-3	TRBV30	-	CAWNSGGNTIYF	TGTGCCTGGAATTCCGGGGGAAACACCATATATTTT
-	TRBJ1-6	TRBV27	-	CASSLFVGRVISPLHF	TGTGCCAGCAGTTTATTTGTAGGGAGAGTAATTTCACCCCTCCACTTT
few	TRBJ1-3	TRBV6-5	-	CASSRGSGNTIYF	TGTGCCAGCAGCCGGGGCTCTGGAAACACCATATATTTT
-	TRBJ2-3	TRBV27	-	CASSLWFRNTDTQYF	TGTGCCAGCAGTTTATGGTTTAGAAATACAGATACGCAGTATTTT
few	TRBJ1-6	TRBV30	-	CAWGPGAPSSPLHF	TGTGCCTGGGGTCCTGGGGCACCCAGTTCACCCCTCCACTTT
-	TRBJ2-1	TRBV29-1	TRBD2	CSVDPGLAGLTSYNEQFF	TGCAGCGTGGACCCGGGACTAGCGGGCCTTACCTCCTACAATGAGCAGTTCTTC
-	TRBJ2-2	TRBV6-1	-	CASREQGTGELFF	TGTGCCAGCCGGGAACAGGGCACCGGGGAGCTGTTTTTT
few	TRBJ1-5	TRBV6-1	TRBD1	CASTRTGTLNQPQHF	TGTGCCAGCACCCGGACAGGAACTCTCAATCAGCCCCAGCATTTT
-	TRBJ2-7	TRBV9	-	CASSVATDSLGEQYF	TGTGCCAGCAGCGTAGCTACGGACTCCCTCGGGGAGCAGTACTTC
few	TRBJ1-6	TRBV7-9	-	CASSLTSVNSPLHF	TGTGCCAGCAGCTTAACCTCCGTAAATTCACCCCTCCACTTT